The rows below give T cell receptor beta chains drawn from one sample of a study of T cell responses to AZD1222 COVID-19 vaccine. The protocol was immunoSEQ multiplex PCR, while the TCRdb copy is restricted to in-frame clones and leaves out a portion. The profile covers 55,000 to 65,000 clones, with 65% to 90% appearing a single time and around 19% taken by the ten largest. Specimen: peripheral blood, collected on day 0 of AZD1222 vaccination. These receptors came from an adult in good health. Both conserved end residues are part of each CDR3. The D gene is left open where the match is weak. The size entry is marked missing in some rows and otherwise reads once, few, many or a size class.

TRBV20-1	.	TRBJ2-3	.	CSARDGQGDHF	TGCAGTGCTAGAGATGGGCAGGGCGATCATTTT
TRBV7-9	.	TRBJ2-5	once	CASSLGGVGETQYF	TGTGCCAGCAGCTTAGGAGGGGTAGGCGAGACCCAGTACTTC
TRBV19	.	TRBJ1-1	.	CASSMKAGGSTEAFF	TGTGCCAGTAGTATGAAAGCTGGAGGGTCCACTGAAGCTTTCTTT
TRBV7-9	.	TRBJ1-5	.	CASSFGRGPNQPQHF	TGTGCCAGCAGCTTCGGTCGGGGGCCCAATCAGCCCCAGCATTTT
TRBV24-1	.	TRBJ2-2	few	CATGRASNGELFF	TGTGCCACCGGTAGGGCCTCGAACGGGGAGCTGTTTTTT
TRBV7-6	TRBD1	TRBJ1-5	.	CASSPGGGQGRQPQHF	TGTGCCAGCAGCCCTGGGGGGGGACAGGGGCGTCAGCCCCAGCATTTT
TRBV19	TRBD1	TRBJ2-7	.	CASRHRTGNHEQYF	TGTGCCAGTAGACACCGGACAGGGAACCACGAGCAGTACTTC
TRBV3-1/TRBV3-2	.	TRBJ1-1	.	CASGQGRGGNEAFF	TGTGCCAGCGGTCAAGGCAGAGGGGGAAATGAAGCTTTCTTT
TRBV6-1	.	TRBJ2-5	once	CASSEAPVVGTQYF	TGTGCCAGCAGTGAAGCGCCTGTTGTCGGGACCCAGTACTTC
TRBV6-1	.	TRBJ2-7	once	CASSEANEQYF	TGTGCCAGCAGTGAAGCAAACGAGCAGTACTTC
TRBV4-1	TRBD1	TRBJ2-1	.	CASSLRGQGSIEQFF	TGCGCCAGCAGCCTTAGGGGACAGGGGAGCATTGAGCAGTTCTTC
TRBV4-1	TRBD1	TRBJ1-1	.	CASSATRGGDTEAFF	TGCGCCAGCAGCGCCACCAGGGGGGGCGACACTGAAGCTTTCTTT
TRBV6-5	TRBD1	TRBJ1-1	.	CASSRQGNTEAFF	TGTGCCAGCAGTCGACAGGGTAACACTGAAGCTTTCTTT
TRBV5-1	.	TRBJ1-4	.	CASSLGQGNEKLFF	TGCGCCAGCAGCTTGGGTCAGGGTAACGAAAAACTGTTTTTT
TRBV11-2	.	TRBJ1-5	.	CASSPLGGLGNQPQHF	TGTGCCAGCAGCCCCCTTGGGGGGCTCGGCAATCAGCCCCAGCATTTT
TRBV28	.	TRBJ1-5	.	CASSLHSYSGSRDQPQHF	TGTGCCAGCAGTCTCCACTCCTATTCGGGATCTAGGGATCAGCCCCAGCATTTT
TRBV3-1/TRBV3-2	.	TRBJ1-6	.	CASSQLSFYNSPLHF	TGTGCCAGCAGCCAACTTTCCTTCTATAATTCACCCCTCCACTTT
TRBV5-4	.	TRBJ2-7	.	CASSLAGVNYEQYF	TGTGCCAGCAGCTTGGCCGGGGTCAACTACGAGCAGTACTTC
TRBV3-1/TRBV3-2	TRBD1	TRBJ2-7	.	CASSQDRRRRTGSYEQYF	TGTGCCAGCAGCCAAGATAGGCGAAGGAGGACAGGGTCCTACGAGCAGTACTTC
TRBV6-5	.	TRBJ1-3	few	CASSYSSGVSGNTIYF	TGTGCCAGCAGTTACTCTAGCGGCGTCTCTGGAAACACCATATATTTT